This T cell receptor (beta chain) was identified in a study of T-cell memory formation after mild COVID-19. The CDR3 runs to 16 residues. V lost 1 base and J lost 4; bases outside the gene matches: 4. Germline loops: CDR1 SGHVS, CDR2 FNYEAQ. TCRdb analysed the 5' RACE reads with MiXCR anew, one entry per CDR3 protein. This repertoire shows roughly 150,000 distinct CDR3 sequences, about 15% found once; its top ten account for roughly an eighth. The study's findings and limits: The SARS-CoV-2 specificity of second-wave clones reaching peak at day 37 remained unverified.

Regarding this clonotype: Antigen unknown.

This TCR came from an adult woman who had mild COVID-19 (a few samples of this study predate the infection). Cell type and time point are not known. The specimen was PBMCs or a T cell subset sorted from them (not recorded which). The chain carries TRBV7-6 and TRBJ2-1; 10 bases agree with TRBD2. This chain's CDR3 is CASSLGVAGGYNEQFF. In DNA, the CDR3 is TGTGCCAGCAGCTTAGGGGTAGCGGGAGGTTACAATGAGCAGTTCTTC.